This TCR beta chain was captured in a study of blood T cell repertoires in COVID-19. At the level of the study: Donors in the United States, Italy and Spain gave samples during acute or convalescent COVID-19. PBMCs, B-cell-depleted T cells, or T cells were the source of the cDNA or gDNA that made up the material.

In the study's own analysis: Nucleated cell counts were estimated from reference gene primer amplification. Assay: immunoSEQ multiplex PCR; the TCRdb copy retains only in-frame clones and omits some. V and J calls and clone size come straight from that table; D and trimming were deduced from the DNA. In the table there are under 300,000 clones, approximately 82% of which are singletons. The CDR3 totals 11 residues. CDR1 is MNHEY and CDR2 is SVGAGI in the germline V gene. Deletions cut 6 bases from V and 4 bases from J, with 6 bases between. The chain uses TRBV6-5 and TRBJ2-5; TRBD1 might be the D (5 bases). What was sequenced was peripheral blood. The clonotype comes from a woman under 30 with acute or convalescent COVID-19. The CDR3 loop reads CASRGVETQYF. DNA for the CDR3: TGTGCCAGCAGAGGGGTAGAGACCCAGTACTTC.